This T cell receptor (beta chain) was captured by sequencing in a study of post-analysis software for immune sequencing data (dated by TCRdb to between 2014 and 2017). Turning to the overall study: Disease courses on record covered relapsing-remitting, secondary progressive and progressive-relapsing multiple sclerosis, though some patients had no subtype annotation. Patient repertoires were compared against ten to eleven previously published healthy control repertoires from donors aged roughly 6 to 26 years. A subset of samples was prepared in parallel using single-end sample barcoding, then pooled and co-amplified after Illumina adapter ligation. Study-level results and caveats: The control group was slightly older than the multiple sclerosis patient group. When samples were clustered directly using the F measure, samples prepared in the same batch co-clustered strongly, which prompted a batch-effect correction. Significantly lower normalized Chao1 diversity was found in multiple sclerosis patients than in controls, suggesting substantial peripheral T-cell clonal expansion.

To demonstrate the VDJtools post-analysis software, TCR beta repertoires were profiled from the peripheral blood of more than ten young patients with multiple sclerosis. The multiple sclerosis patients were children and adolescents ranging in age from 6 to 15 years. This clonotype was detected many times. No cognate antigen has been identified for it. No base quality information exists; no much larger clone differs at one position. Library preparation used PCR. The data were produced on an Illumina HiSeq 2500. To reduce PCR and sequencing biases, unique molecular identifiers were built into the TCR beta cDNA libraries. Roughly 500,000 cDNA molecules were obtained for every 1 to 10 million input T cells, so each molecule roughly corresponded to one T cell. The patient libraries were prepared and sequenced using the same protocol as the earlier healthy control dataset. Within a given batch, samples were prepared together, multiplexed and sequenced on the same HiSeq lane. The authors processed their data as follows. MIGEC handled the raw barcoded reads, throwing out single-read molecular identifier groups before consensus assembly and CDR3 extraction. VDJtools was used for post-analysis of the clonotype tables, and diversity was normalized by down-sampling every dataset to the size of the smallest sample. Repertoire overlap clustering matched CDR3 amino acid but not nucleotide sequences to correct batch-related cross-sample contamination. TCRdb handled the public reads itself, with Q25 trimming in fastp and clone calling in MiXCR, and kept productive beta chains. A single entry per CDR3 protein holds the most common genes and DNA from its merged rows. These V and J calls derive from TCRdb rather than the authors' analysis. This sample lists over 150,000 distinct CDR3 sequences; 30% were detected once. About 1.6% of the sample is taken by the ten largest.

This clonotype was sampled from a girl between 5 and 17 years old with multiple sclerosis. Sequencing was done on a sample of blood.

The DNA sequence reads TGTGCCAGCAGCTTGGGATTGGGTGTGGCCGCTAACTATGGCTACACCTTC. Translated, it gives CASSLGLGVAANYGYTF. The chain is encoded by TRBV5-5 joined to TRBJ1-2; no D gene can be assigned with confidence. From the germline V gene (reference sequence), CDR1 is SGHKS and CDR2 is YYEKEE. Spanning cysteine to phenylalanine, the CDR3 consists of 17 amino acids. CDR3 DNA is the only sequence kept; it has 51 bases, read in frame from the first base. Trimming removed 0 bases from V and 0 bases from J, leaving 15 bases between the germline ends.